This T cell receptor (beta chain) derives from a study of cytomegalovirus exposure and HLA in healthy donors. CDR1 is SGDLS, CDR2 YYNGEE, per germline. The length of the CDR3 is 13 residues. V lost 2 bases, J lost 7 bases, and 12 bases lay in between. Researchers ran the PCR with 60 Vbeta and 13 Jbeta primers. The assay was immunoSEQ multiplex PCR, and TCRdb's table has in-frame clones only and misses some. The sample records approximately 100,000 clones, 75% being singletons. The rearrangement joins TRBV9 to TRBJ1-1, with a possible D match to TRBD1 (5 bases). The clonotype was recovered from a man aged 45-65 years in good health and CMV-seronegative. Sequencing used PBMCs. Here the CDR3 reads CASSVDRGGEAFF. The CDR3 nucleotides are TGTGCCAGCAGCGTCGACAGAGGCGGTGAAGCTTTCTTT.